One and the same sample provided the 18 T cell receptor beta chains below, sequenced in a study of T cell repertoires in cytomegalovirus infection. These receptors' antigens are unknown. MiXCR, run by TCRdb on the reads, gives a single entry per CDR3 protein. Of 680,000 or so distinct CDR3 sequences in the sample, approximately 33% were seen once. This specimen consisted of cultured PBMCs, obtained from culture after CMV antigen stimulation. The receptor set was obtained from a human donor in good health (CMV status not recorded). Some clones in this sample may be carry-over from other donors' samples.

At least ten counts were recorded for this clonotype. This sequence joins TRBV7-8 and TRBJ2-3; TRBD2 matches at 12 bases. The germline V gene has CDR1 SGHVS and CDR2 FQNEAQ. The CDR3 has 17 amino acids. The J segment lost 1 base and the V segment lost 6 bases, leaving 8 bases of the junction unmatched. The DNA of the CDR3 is TGTGCCAGCAGGCCAGGAAGGACTAGCGGGGGCACAGATACGCAGTATTTT. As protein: CASRPGRTSGGTDTQYF.

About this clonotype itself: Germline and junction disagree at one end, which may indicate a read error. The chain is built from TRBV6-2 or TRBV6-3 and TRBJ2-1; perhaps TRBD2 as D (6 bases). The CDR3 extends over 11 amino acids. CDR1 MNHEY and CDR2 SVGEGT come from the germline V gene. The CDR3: CASSRSGSRVF. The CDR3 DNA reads TGTGCCAGCAGTCGAAGCGGGTCCCGAGTCTTC.

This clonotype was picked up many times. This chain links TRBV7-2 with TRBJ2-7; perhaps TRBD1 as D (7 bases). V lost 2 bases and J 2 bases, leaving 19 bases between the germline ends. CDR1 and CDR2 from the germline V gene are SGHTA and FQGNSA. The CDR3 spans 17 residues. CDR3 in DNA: TGTGCCAGCAGCTTATTCAGGTCGACAGGGAGGACCTACGAGCAGTACTTC. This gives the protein CASSLFRSTGRTYEQYF.

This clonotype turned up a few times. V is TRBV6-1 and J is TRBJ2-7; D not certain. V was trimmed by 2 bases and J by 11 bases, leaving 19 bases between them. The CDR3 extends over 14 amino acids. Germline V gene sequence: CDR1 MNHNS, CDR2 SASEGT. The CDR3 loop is CASSETWATTEEYF. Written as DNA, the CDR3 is TGTGCCAGCAGTGAAACCTGGGCCACTACGGAAGAGTACTTC.

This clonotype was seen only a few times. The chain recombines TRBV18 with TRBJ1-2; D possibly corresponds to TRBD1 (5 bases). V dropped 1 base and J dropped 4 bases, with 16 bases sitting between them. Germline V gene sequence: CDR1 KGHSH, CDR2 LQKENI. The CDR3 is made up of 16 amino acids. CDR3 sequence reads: CASSPQGTALGYGYTF. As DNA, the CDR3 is TGTGCCAGCTCACCACAAGGGACCGCGCTAGGCTATGGCTACACCTTC.

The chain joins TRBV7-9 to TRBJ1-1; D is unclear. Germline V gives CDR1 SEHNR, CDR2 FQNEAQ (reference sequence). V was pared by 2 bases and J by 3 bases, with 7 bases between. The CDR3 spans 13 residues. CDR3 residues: CASSLTSYTEAFF. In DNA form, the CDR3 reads TGTGCCAGCAGCTTAACGAGTTACACTGAAGCTTTCTTT.

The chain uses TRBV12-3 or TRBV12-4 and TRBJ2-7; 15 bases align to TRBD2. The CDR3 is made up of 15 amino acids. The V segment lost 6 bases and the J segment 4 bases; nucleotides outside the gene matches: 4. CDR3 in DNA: TGTGCCAGCAGGCTTGGACTAGCGGGAGGGTACGAGCAGTACTTC. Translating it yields CASRLGLAGGYEQYF.

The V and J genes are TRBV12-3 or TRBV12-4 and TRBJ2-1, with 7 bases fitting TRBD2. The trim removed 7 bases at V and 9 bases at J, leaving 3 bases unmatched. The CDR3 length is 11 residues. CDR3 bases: TGTGCCAGCATGGGGGGGGTTGAGCAGTTCTTC. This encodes CASMGGVEQFF.

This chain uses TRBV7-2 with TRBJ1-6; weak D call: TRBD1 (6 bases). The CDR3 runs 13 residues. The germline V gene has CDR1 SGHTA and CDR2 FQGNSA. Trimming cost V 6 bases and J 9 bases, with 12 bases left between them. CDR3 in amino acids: CASSKGTPSPLHF. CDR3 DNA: TGTGCCAGCAGTAAAGGGACACCTTCACCCCTCCACTTT.

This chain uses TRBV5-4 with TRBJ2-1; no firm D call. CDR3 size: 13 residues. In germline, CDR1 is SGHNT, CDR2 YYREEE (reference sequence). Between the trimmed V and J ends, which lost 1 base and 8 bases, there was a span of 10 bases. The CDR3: CASSLFPSDEQFF. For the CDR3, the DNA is TGTGCCAGCAGCTTGTTTCCATCCGATGAGCAGTTCTTC.

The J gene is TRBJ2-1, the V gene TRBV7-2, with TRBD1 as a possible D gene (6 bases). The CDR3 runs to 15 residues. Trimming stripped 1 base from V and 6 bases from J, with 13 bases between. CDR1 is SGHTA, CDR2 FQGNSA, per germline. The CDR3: CASSLVGRGGNEQFF. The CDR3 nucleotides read TGTGCCAGCAGCTTAGTGGGTAGAGGGGGCAATGAGCAGTTCTTC.

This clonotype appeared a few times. The CDR3 region is CASIGQGDSPLHF. CDR3 nucleotide sequence: TGTGCCAGCATAGGTCAGGGCGATTCACCCCTCCACTTT. This chain connects TRBV6-1 to TRBJ1-6; D may be TRBD1 (5 bases). V was clipped by 7 bases and J by 8 bases, with 12 bases between them. The CDR3 has 13 residues. Per the germline V gene, CDR1 is MNHNS and CDR2 is SASEGT.

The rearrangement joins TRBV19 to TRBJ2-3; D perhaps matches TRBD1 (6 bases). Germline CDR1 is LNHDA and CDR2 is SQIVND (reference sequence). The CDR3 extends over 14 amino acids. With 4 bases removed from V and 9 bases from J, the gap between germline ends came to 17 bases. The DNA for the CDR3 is TGTGCCAGTAGTAAACAGGGTACTCAAAGGACGCAGTATTTT. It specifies CASSKQGTQRTQYF.

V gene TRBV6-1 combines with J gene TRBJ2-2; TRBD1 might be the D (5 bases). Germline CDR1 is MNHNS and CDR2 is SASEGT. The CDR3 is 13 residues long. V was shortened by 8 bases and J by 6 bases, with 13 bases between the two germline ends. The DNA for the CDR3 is TGTGCCAGCGGCAGGGATCGGCCCGGGGAGCTGTTTTTT. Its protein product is CASGRDRPGELFF.

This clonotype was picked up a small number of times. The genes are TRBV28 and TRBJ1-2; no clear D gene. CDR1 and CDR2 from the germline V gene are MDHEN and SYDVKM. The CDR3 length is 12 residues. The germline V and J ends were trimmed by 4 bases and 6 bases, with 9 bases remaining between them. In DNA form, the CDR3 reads TGTGCCAGCAGTTCCCCGACCGATGGCTACACCTTC. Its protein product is CASSSPTDGYTF.

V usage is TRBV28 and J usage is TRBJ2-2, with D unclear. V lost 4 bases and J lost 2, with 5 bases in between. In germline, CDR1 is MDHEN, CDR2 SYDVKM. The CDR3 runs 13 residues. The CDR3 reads CASSSQNTGELFF. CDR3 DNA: TGTGCCAGCAGTTCCCAAAACACCGGGGAGCTGTTTTTT.

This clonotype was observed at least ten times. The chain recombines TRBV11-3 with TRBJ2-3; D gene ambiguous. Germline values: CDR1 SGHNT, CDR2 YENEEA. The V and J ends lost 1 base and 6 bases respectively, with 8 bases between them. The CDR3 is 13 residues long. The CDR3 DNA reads TGTGCCAGCAGCTTAGGACCCCCGGATACGCAGTATTTT. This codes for CASSLGPPDTQYF.

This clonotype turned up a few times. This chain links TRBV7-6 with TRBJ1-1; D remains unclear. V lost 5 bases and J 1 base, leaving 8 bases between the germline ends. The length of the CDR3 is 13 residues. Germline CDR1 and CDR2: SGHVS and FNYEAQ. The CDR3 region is CASSPEGNTEAFF. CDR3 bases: TGTGCCAGCAGCCCGGAGGGGAACACTGAAGCTTTCTTT.